This T cell receptor (beta chain) emerged from a study of cytomegalovirus exposure and HLA in healthy donors. For this clone: The antigen is unknown.

V lost 3 bases, J lost 1 base, and 9 bases lay in between. CDR3 length: 14 residues. Germline lookup yields CDR1 MDHEN and CDR2 SYDVKM. Study-wide results and caveats: The study listed approximately 170 cytomegalovirus-associated TCR beta chains. A later analysis showed TCR association rates differing by HLA locus, peaking at DRB1 and lowest at HLA-C. In a later analysis, compared with equally common non-associated chains, HLA-associated beta chains were more expanded.

Healthy bone marrow donors formed the donor group. PCR primers comprised 60 Vbeta and 13 Jbeta primers. Produced via immunoSEQ multiplex PCR; TCRdb's table is partial and in-frame only. This table has 200,000 or so clones, about 81% appearing once. This chain uses TRBV28 with TRBJ1-1; D call uncertain. This clonotype was obtained from a woman aged 18-29 years in good health and CMV-seronegative. The sequenced sample consisted of PBMCs. The CDR3 loop is CASSFPSWNTEAFF. DNA of the CDR3: TGTGCCAGCAGTTTCCCGTCCTGGAACACTGAAGCTTTCTTT.